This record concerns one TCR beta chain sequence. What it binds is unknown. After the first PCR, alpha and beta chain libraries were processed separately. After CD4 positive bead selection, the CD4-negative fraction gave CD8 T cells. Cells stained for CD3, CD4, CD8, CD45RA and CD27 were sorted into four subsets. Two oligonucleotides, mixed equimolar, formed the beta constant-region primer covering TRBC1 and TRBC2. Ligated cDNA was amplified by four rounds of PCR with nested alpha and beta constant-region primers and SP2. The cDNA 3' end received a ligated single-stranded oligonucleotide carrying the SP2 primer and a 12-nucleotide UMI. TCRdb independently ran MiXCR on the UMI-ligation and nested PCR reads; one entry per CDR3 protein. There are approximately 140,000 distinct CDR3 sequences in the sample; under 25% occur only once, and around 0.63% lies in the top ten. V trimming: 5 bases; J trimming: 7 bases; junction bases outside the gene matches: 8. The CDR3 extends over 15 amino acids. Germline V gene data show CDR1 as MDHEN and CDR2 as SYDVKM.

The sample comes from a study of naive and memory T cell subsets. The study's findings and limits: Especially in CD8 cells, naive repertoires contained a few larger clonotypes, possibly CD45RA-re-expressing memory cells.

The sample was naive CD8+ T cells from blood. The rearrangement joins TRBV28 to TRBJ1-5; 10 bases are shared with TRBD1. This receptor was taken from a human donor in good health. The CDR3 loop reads CASSLLGQGDQPQHF. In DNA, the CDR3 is TGTGCCAGCAGTCTCCTCGGACAGGGGGACCAGCCCCAGCATTTT.